Below, 20 T cell receptor beta chains from the same sample are listed, as sequenced in a study of CD8+CD57+ T cells in acquired aplastic anemia. Genomic DNA templated the TCR beta VDJ and CDR3 profiling. Using its own MiXCR run on the reads, TCRdb lists one record per CDR3 protein. The repertoire consists of fewer than 250,000 distinct CDR3 sequences, with around 49% occurring once and the leading ten covering about 20%. Patients sequenced had flow cytometry evidence of CD8+CD57+ cell expansion. Sequenced material: sorted CD4+, CD8+, or CD8+CD57+ T cells (not recorded which) from PBMCs. These receptors were collected from a human donor with aplastic anemia.

This clonotype has ten or more counts. The rearrangement links TRBV5-1 to TRBJ1-2; 7 positions match TRBD1. The CDR3 is 12 amino acids. V was clipped by 4 bases and J by 10 bases; unmatched bases: 7. Germline V CDR1 and CDR2: SGHRS, YFSETQ. The CDR3: CASSMTGFDYTF. DNA for the CDR3: TGCGCCAGCAGCATGACAGGGTTCGACTACACCTTC.

The V and J genes are TRBV7-2 and TRBJ1-2, with D perhaps matching TRBD1 (5 bases). Trimming left V 0 bases short and J 4 bases short, with 18 bases between. CDR1 is SGHTA and CDR2 is FQGNSA in the germline V gene. This CDR3 has 17 residues. The CDR3 is CASSLAAGQGSLYGYTF. The CDR3 DNA is TGTGCCAGCAGCTTAGCGGCAGGGCAGGGTAGTCTCTATGGCTACACCTTC. Drawing the rest from reference TRBV7-2 and TRBJ1-2, the complete variable domain is GAGVSQSPSNKVTEKGKDVELRCDPISGHTALYWYRQSLGQGLEFLIYFQGNSAPDKSGLPSDRFSAERTGGSVSTLTIQRTQQEDSAVYLCASSLAAGQGSLYGYTFGSGTRLTVV.

The chain employs TRBV7-8 and TRBJ1-2; D possibly corresponds to TRBD1 (5 bases). The CDR3 has 16 residues. V was pared by 4 bases and J by 7 bases, with 22 bases between. The germline CDR1 and CDR2 sequences are SGHVS and FQNEAQ. CDR3 residues: CASSSSGTAGAVGYTF. The CDR3 DNA reads TGTGCCAGCAGCTCGTCCGGGACCGCTGGGGCCGTTGGCTACACCTTC.

A few counts support this clonotype. The chain links TRBV7-9 to TRBJ1-4; no definite D call. Germline V gene data show CDR1 as SEHNR and CDR2 as FQNEAQ (reference sequence). Between the trimmed V and J ends, which lost 6 bases and 13 bases, there was a span of 6 bases. There are 9 residues in the CDR3. The CDR3 DNA follows: TGTGCCAGCAGTCAAGGACTGTTTTTT. It specifies CASSQGLFF.

This clonotype was picked up many times. The J gene is TRBJ2-1, the V gene TRBV20-1; maybe TRBD2 (5 bases). V was clipped by 0 bases and J by 5 bases, with 11 bases between them. Per the germline V gene, CDR1 is DFQATT and CDR2 is SNEGSKA (reference sequence). The CDR3 is made up of 14 amino acids. CDR3 region: CSAREPGKNNEQFF. CDR3 coding DNA: TGCAGTGCTAGAGAACCGGGAAAAAACAATGAGCAGTTCTTC.

With respect to this clonotype: A read error may explain this, as a much larger clone is one base away. The CDR3 carries no conserved terminal phenylalanine or tryptophan, so it likely arises from a read error. The chain uses TRBV6-4 and TRBJ2-3, with 8 nucleotides matching TRBD2. The V gene's germline CDR1 is MRHNA and CDR2 SNTAGT. The CDR3 sequence is 18 residues long. Losses at the gene ends were 1 base for V and 1 base for J; bases not matched to a gene: 10. CDR3 protein: CASSDFPSRGGGTDTQYL. CDR3 bases: TGTGCCAGCAGTGACTTTCCCTCCCGGGGGGGAGGCACAGATACGCAGTATCTT.

V gene TRBV20-1 combines with J gene TRBJ2-7, with D unresolved. The CDR3 length is 11 residues. The V gene's germline CDR1 is DFQATT and CDR2 SNEGSKA (reference sequence). The V and J ends lost 6 bases and 3 bases respectively, with 9 bases between them. Here the CDR3 reads CSAGPGYEQYF. CDR3 DNA: TGCAGTGCCGGGCCTGGCTACGAGCAGTACTTC.

This clonotype was counted ten times or more. The rearrangement uses TRBV20-1 and TRBJ1-6; the D is unclear. Germline values: CDR1 DFQATT, CDR2 SNEGSKA (reference sequence). The CDR3 is 15 amino acids. V gave up 3 bases and J gave up 0 bases, with 9 bases separating them. CDR3 residues: CSARVKNSYNSPLHF. CDR3 nucleotides: TGCAGTGCTAGGGTAAAAAACTCCTATAATTCACCCCTCCACTTT.

V usage is TRBV28 and J usage is TRBJ1-2; maybe TRBD1 (6 bases). V was pared by 2 bases and J by 2 bases, with 12 bases between. The germline V gene has CDR1 MDHEN and CDR2 SYDVKM. CDR3 length: 15 amino acids. CDR3 bases: TGTGCCAGCAGTTTAAGCGGGGGCATCAACTATGGCTACACCTTC. It specifies CASSLSGGINYGYTF.

This clonotype came up a few times. The junction departs from germline at one end; a sequencing error may be responsible. The chain employs TRBV5-1 and TRBJ1-6; perhaps TRBD1 as D (6 bases). This CDR3 comprises 15 residues. Germline CDR1 reads SGHRS; CDR2 reads YFSETQ. In DNA, the CDR3 is TGTGCCAGCAGCGTAGGGGTAGGGGGGGGGTCACCCCTCCACTTT. Its protein is CASSVGVGGGSPLHF.

In this sample, this clonotype turned up a few times. The CDR3 nucleotides read TGCAGTGCTCCAATCTCAAGCGGGGTCGGTGAAGCTTTCTTT. The encoded protein is CSAPISSGVGEAFF. V gene TRBV20-1 combines with J gene TRBJ1-1; D gene uncertain. The germline V and J ends were trimmed by 5 bases and 7 bases, with 20 bases remaining between them. Germline-derived CDR1 and CDR2 are DFQATT and SNEGSKA (reference sequence). There are 14 residues in the CDR3.

This chain uses TRBV6-5 with TRBJ2-7; 9 bases are shared with TRBD1. CDR1 and CDR2 from the germline V gene are MNHEY and SVGAGI. This CDR3 comprises 15 residues. Unmatched junction bases numbered 5, after V lost 3 bases and J lost 2 bases. In DNA form, the CDR3 reads TGTGCCAGCAGTTATCGGGACAGGGAGACCTACGAGCAGTACTTC. Translation: CASSYRDRETYEQYF.

In this sample, this clonotype turned up a few times. V usage is TRBV2 and J usage is TRBJ2-3; the D is unclear. The CDR3 spans 12 residues. From germline, CDR1 is SNHLY and CDR2 FYNNEI. Trimming removed 5 bases at V and 4 bases at J, with 7 bases between. CDR3: CASSPTPDTQYF. The CDR3, as DNA: TGTGCCAGCAGTCCGACACCAGATACGCAGTATTTT.

This clonotype was seen many times. The gene calls are TRBV12-3 or TRBV12-4 and TRBJ2-3, with 7 nucleotides matching TRBD1. The CDR3 length is 14 residues. The V gene end was trimmed by 7 bases and the J gene end by 6 bases; junction bases not matched to a gene: 10. In DNA, the CDR3 is TGTGCCAGCACCCGGGACAGTTCGCCCGATACGCAGTATTTT. Its protein product is CASTRDSSPDTQYF.

There are many counts of this clonotype. CDR3 in DNA: TGTGCCAGCAGATCTTGGGGCGAGCAGTACTTC. Its protein product is CASRSWGEQYF. The chain combines TRBV28 with TRBJ2-7; D remains unclear. The CDR3 contains 11 residues. The V gene lost 6 bases and the J gene lost 6 bases, with 9 bases spanning the gap. CDR1 is MDHEN, CDR2 SYDVKM, per germline.

This chain joins TRBV9 and TRBJ1-1, with D possibly TRBD1 on 5 matching bases. Germline loops: CDR1 SGDLS, CDR2 YYNGEE. Between the trimmed V and J ends, which lost 3 bases and 7 bases, there was a span of 10 bases. CDR3 length equals 12 residues. The DNA of the CDR3 is TGTGCCAGCAGCGGACGTGACAGTGAAGCTTTCTTT. This encodes CASSGRDSEAFF. The variable domain in full, completed from reference TRBV9 and TRBJ1-1, reads DSGVTQTPKHLITATGQRVTLRCSPRSGDLSVYWYQQSLDQGLQFLIQYYNGEERAKGNILERFSAQQFPDLHSELNLSSLELGDSALYFCASSGRDSEAFFGQGTRLTVV.

The J gene is TRBJ2-3, the V gene TRBV7-9, with 9 bases matching TRBD2. The CDR3 has 17 residues. CDR1 is SEHNR, CDR2 FQNEAQ, per germline (reference sequence). Trimming cost V 4 bases and J 5 bases; bases outside gene matches: 13. The CDR3 here is CASSSGRGGGAEDTQYF. DNA of the CDR3: TGTGCCAGCAGCTCAGGGCGGGGCGGGGGGGCTGAAGATACGCAGTATTTT.

This clonotype appeared many times. V gene TRBV19 combines with J gene TRBJ2-2, with 7 positions matching TRBD1. This CDR3 has 17 residues. Germline V gene data show CDR1 as LNHDA and CDR2 as SQIVND (reference sequence). The junction had 14 bases not matched to a gene; V was cut back by 7 bases and J by 3 bases. The CDR3 region is CASTRLAGTDYTGELFF. CDR3 nucleotide sequence: TGTGCCAGTACTCGCCTTGCCGGGACAGACTACACCGGGGAGCTGTTTTTT.

The gene calls are TRBV11-2 and TRBJ1-6; 7 bases are shared with TRBD1. CDR3 size: 15 residues. Trimming took 5 bases from V and 7 from J; bases not matched to a gene: 8. Germline assignment: CDR1 SGHAT and CDR2 FQNNGV. CDR3 DNA: TGTGCCAGCAGCCTCCCGGGACAGAGAAATTCACCCCTCCACTTT. This translates into CASSLPGQRNSPLHF.

This clonotype was observed at least ten times. This chain uses TRBV12-3 or TRBV12-4 with TRBJ2-7, with D possibly matching TRBD1 (6 bases). This CDR3 has 13 residues. V was clipped by 5 bases and J by 3 bases, with 11 bases between them. CDR3 sequence: CASSPQQGYEQYF. In DNA, the CDR3 is TGTGCCAGCAGTCCCCAACAGGGCTACGAGCAGTACTTC.